This T cell receptor beta chain derives from a study of CD8 T cells in ankylosing spondylitis (dated by TCRdb to the late 2010s). Broadly, across the study: T cell receptor beta repertoires were profiled in healthy donors and ankylosing spondylitis patients so that disease-linked TCR variants could be found. The full study cohort was made up of about two dozen ankylosing spondylitis patients and around 100 healthy donors. Peripheral blood was sampled, and synovial fluid was additionally collected from ankylosing spondylitis patients.

The CDR3 sequence holds 15 residues, the cysteine and phenylalanine included. The kept DNA is CDR3 alone, 45 bases in frame from the first base. V ends up 0 bases short and J 1 base short, with an unmatched junction base count of 4. In the germline V gene, CDR1 corresponds to SGHRS and CDR2 to YFSETQ. This clonotype was detected ten times or more. Its antigen remains undetermined. Per-base quality was not reported, and no clone a single base away is much larger than it. For sequencing, an Illumina HiSeq 2500 was employed. Quantitative 5'-RACE with molecular barcodes was the method used to prepare the TCR beta libraries. Under the source paper's analysis protocol: To identify disease-linked TCR variants, a new computational method was used, one built on a probabilistic model of VDJ rearrangement. In-frame beta chains were kept once TCRdb had trimmed the public reads at Q25 with fastp and called clones with MiXCR. Duplicate CDR3 protein sequences are folded into a single record with the most common DNA and genes. TCRdb assigned the V and J calls; the authors' analysis was not used. The sample table shows 240,000 or so distinct CDR3 sequences, and 8.6% are seen once. Together, the top ten hold over 6.5% of the sample.

Paper-wide results and their limitations: A CD8+ phenotype was shown by the disease-linked clones, which were found at relatively low frequencies in peripheral blood. Some TCR beta motif variants had previously been reported in synovial fluid and blood of reactive arthritis patients, which suggested common disease-initiation mechanisms. Blood from ankylosing spondylitis patients appeared to be characterized by a TCR beta motif composed of under 10 highly homologous amino acid variants. According to the report, matched synovial fluid samples from ankylosing spondylitis patients were significantly enriched for the disease-linked clones.

The material sequenced was blood, either unsorted or a sorted T cell fraction (not recorded which). This clonotype was sampled from a male donor with ankylosing spondylitis or in good health (not recorded which). The sequence is built from TRBV5-1 and TRBJ2-7, and TRBD1 aligns with 7 junction nucleotides. The DNA sequence is as follows: TGCGCCAGCAGCTTGGCCGAGGGGGCATCCTACGAGCAGTACTTC. This is translated as CASSLAEGASYEQYF.